This TCR beta chain was documented in a study of T cell responses to AZD1222 COVID-19 vaccine. The method was immunoSEQ multiplex PCR; TCRdb's version includes in-frame clones alone and lacks a portion of them. There are around 94,000 clones in the sample; around 82% occur only once, and around 15% lies in the top ten. The CDR3 has 14 amino acids. CDR1 and CDR2 (germline): MDHEN, SYDVKM. J was trimmed by 2 bases and V by 6 bases; bases with no gene match: 6. Specimen: peripheral blood, collected on day 0 of AZD1222 vaccination. V usage is TRBV28 and J usage is TRBJ1-2; 7 bases line up with TRBD1. The sequence was collected from an adult in good health. In DNA, the CDR3 is TGTGCCAGCAGGTGGGACAGCGGAAACTATGGCTACACCTTC. Its translation is CASRWDSGNYGYTF.